This TCR beta chain emerged from a study of OX40 agonist ivuxolimab in advanced cancers. Across the study: Ivuxolimab, an antibody acting as an agonist of OX40 (CD134), was used to treat patients. Patient treatment consisted of intravenous ivuxolimab administration every 2 weeks at 0.01 to 10 mg/kg. Findings and limits, study-wide: Both blood CD4+ and CD8+ T cells showed clonal growth by week 6 at 0.1 to 3.0 mg/kg. Expanded clones tended on average to be more numerous among CD8+ T cells than CD4+.

This clone has more than one count but fewer than ten. Its antigen remains unidentified. Profiling relied on immunoSEQ multiplex PCR, and the TCRdb table lists in-frame clones only, not all of them. This table holds tens of thousands of clones, just over 85% found once. Sequences were derived from CD4+ or CD8+ T cells sorted from blood, sampled in a trial of the OX40 agonist ivuxolimab. The receptor was isolated from an adult with an advanced solid tumor such as melanoma, head and neck, liver or kidney cancer.

The CDR3 DNA sequence: TGCGCCAGCAGAGGCTTTAACAATGAGCAGTTCTTC. It yields the protein CASRGFNNEQFF. V is TRBV5-1 and J is TRBJ2-1; D remains ambiguous. Trimming removed 5 bases at V and 5 bases at J, with 8 bases between. This CDR3 region has 12 residues. CDR1 and CDR2 (germline): SGHRS, YFSETQ.